The present T cell receptor beta chain was sequenced within a study of vaccination and CD4 T cells after COVID-19. The overall study: Median time from COVID diagnosis to post-COVID sampling was over 85 days (35 to 161). The peptides that stimulated the cells were overlapping spike peptides from SARS-CoV-2, HCoV-NL63, HCoV-OC43 and HCoV-229E.

The CDR3 contains 11 residues. V was shortened by 4 bases and J by 2 bases, with 1 base between the two germline ends. Germline V gene lookup returns CDR1 MNHEY and CDR2 SVGEGT. The Oncomine TCR Beta short-read assay was what sequenced the DNA obtained from cultured CD4+ T cells. TCRdb reanalysed the PCR reads using MiXCR and keeps one entry per CDR3 protein. The table includes over 10,000 distinct CDR3 sequences, around 60% detected once. Study conclusions and caveats: In median terms, SARS-CoV-2-reactive clonotypes went from about 20 to 38, a nonsignificant rise.

Treatment defined: roughly 11-day PBMC culture with coronavirus spike peptide pools or control peptides (ViraFEST assay). Roughly 2 million PBMCs went into each well for culture with approximately 9.4 IU/ml IL-2 and 7.5 to 10 ug/ml peptide pools. A note on this clonotype: Antigen unknown.

The V and J genes are TRBV6-2 or TRBV6-3 and TRBJ2-3; D gene uncertain. Sequencing was done on a sample of CD4+ T cells from blood, cultured in vitro. The sequence derives from a human donor who had recovered from COVID-19. CDR3 amino acids: CASSSTDTQYF. The CDR3 DNA reads TGTGCCAGCAGTTCCACAGATACGCAGTATTTT.